The subject of this entry is one T cell receptor beta chain. Its cognate antigen is unknown. These data are taken from a study of regulatory dendritic cells for organ transplantation. Here immunoSEQ multiplex PCR was the method, and the copy in TCRdb shows in-frame clones only, minus some. The profile shows approximately 35,000 clones, about 88% of them singletons. FACS sorted CD4+ or CD8+ T cells into CD45RA+ naive and CD45RO+ memory. Study results and caveats: Naive CD4+ and CD8+ repertoires were highly diverse; memory CD8+ was most oligoclonal. The most alloreactive TCR clonotypes were found in resting memory CD8+ cells.

Sequencing was done on a sample of naive CD4+ T cells from blood. The subset was: CD45RA+ naive T cells. This clonotype was sampled from a human donor in good health.

This CDR3 is CASSFPSGVAGELFF. CDR3 sequence (DNA): TGTGCCAGCAGCTTCCCTAGCGGGGTAGCCGGGGAGCTGTTTTTT. The V gene is TRBV7-2, the J gene TRBJ2-2, with 9 bases aligning to TRBD2. Trimming removed 3 bases from V and 6 bases from J; junction bases left unmatched: 5. This CDR3 region has 15 residues. Germline CDR1 SGHTA, CDR2 FQGNSA.